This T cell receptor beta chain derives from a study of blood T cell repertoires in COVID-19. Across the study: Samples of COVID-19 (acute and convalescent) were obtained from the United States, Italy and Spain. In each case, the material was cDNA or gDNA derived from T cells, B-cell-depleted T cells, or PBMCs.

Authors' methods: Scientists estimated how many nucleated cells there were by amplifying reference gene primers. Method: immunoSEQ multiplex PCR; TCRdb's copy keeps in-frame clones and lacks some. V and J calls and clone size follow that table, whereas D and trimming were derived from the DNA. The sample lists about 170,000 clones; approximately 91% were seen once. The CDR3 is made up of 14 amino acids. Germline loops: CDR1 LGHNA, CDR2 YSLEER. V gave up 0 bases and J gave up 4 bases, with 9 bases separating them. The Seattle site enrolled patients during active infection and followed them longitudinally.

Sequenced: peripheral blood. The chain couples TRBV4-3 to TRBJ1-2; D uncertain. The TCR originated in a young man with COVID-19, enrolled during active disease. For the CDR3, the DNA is TGCGCCAGCAGCCAAGACACCGACTTCTATGGCTACACCTTC. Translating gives CASSQDTDFYGYTF.